A single sample gave rise to the 20 T cell receptor beta chains below, sequenced in a study of blood T cells in healthy people across ages. Using a J-beta primer mix together with a sample-barcoded 5' primer, a second PCR was run for about 6 to 11 cycles. TCRdb fed the 5' RACE reads into MiXCR, producing one record per CDR3 protein. The table lists 1.5 million to 2 million distinct CDR3 sequences, 25% to 30% of them singletons. Specimen: blood. These TCRs come from a woman younger than 45 in good health.

The chain carries TRBV20-1 and TRBJ2-1; TRBD2 matches at 10 bases. V shed 6 bases, J shed 4 bases, and the junction held 18 bases outside the gene matches. The CDR3 consists of 18 residues. CDR1 DFQATT and CDR2 SNEGSKA come from the germline V gene (reference sequence). CDR3 amino acids: CSAHPISGAGGSYNEQFF. The CDR3 bases are TGCAGTGCCCACCCTATTTCCGGAGCGGGAGGGTCATACAATGAGCAGTTCTTC.

This clonotype was counted at least ten times. The chain employs TRBV4-1 and TRBJ1-4, with 7 bases identical to TRBD1. V lost 2 bases to trimming and J lost 7 bases; unmatched junction nucleotides: 13. Germline CDR1 is MGHRA and CDR2 is YSYEKL. CDR3 size: 17 residues. Here the CDR3 DNA reads TGCGCCAGCAGCCAACAGCTAACGCGACAGGGAAGTGAAAAACTGTTTTTT. It is translated as CASSQQLTRQGSEKLFF.

The genes are TRBV14 and TRBJ2-2, with no clear D. The CDR3 runs 15 residues. Germline lookup yields CDR1 SGHDN and CDR2 FVKESK. V was pared by 2 bases and J by 0 bases, with 7 bases between. In DNA form, the CDR3 reads TGTGCCAGCAGCCAACTGCCGTCGAACACCGGGGAGCTGTTTTTT. It translates to CASSQLPSNTGELFF.

This chain joins TRBV7-9 and TRBJ2-3; TRBD1 aligns across 8 bases. The CDR3 spans 15 residues. CDR1 and CDR2 from the germline V gene are SEHNR and FQNEAQ (reference sequence). After removal of 5 bases from V and 4 bases from J, the junction contained 8 bases not matched to a gene. Here the CDR3 DNA reads TGTGCCAGCAGCCCCGACAGGGGTGCCGCAGATACGCAGTATTTT. As protein: CASSPDRGAADTQYF.

This clonotype has a handful of counts. The V gene is TRBV4-3, the J gene TRBJ2-2; perhaps TRBD2 as D (6 bases). From germline, CDR1 is LGHNA and CDR2 YSLEER. Trimming stripped 4 bases from V and 1 base from J, with 16 bases between. This CDR3 region has 17 residues. CDR3 loop: CASSPTGTSRNTGELFF. In DNA, the CDR3 is TGCGCCAGCAGCCCCACGGGAACTAGCAGGAACACCGGGGAGCTGTTTTTT.

V gene TRBV7-9 combines with J gene TRBJ2-2, with D hard to call. The germline V and J ends were trimmed by 6 bases and 8 bases, with 10 bases remaining between them. From germline, CDR1 is SEHNR and CDR2 FQNEAQ (reference sequence). The CDR3 runs 12 residues. Written as DNA, the CDR3 is TGTGCCAGCAGTTTCCCTTCGGGGGAGCTGTTTTTT. Translated, it gives CASSFPSGELFF.

Comment on this clonotype: Possible read error: a much larger clone is one base away. V usage is TRBV6-6 and J usage is TRBJ2-7; D is possibly TRBD1 or TRBD2 (5 bases each). The CDR3 totals 16 residues. Germline CDR1 is MNHNY and CDR2 is SVGAGI (reference sequence). This chain's CDR3 is CASSYPKGPLPYERYF. In DNA, the CDR3 is TGTGCCAGCAGTTACCCCAAGGGACCTCTACCCTACGAGCGGTACTTC.

This clonotype was recorded a few times. The rearrangement uses TRBV28 and TRBJ2-7, with D unclear. The length of the CDR3 is 14 residues. The V end was cut by 6 bases, the J end by 3 bases, with 15 bases between. Germline CDR1 reads MDHEN; CDR2 reads SYDVKM. The CDR3 DNA reads TGTGCCAGCAGGATTTCGGGCCTGAGCTACGAGCAGTACTTC. It is translated as CASRISGLSYEQYF.

With regard to this clonotype: A much larger clonotype is one base distant, so this may be a read error. The chain is built from TRBV5-5 and TRBJ2-6; possibly TRBD1 for D (5 bases). This CDR3 is built from 17 residues. The germline CDR1 and CDR2 sequences are SGHKS and YYEKEE (reference sequence). CDR3 sequence: CASSLPVTGAGANVPTF. DNA of the CDR3: TGTGCCAGCAGCTTGCCAGTAACAGGCGCTGGGGCCAACGTCCCGACTTTC.

The V gene is TRBV7-2, the J gene TRBJ2-7, with D possibly being TRBD1 (6 bases). The CDR3 contains 14 residues. Looked up from germline, CDR1 is SGHTA and CDR2 is FQGNSA. Trimming removed 5 bases at V and 3 bases at J, with 14 bases between. The CDR3 coding sequence is TGTGCCAGCAGCCGTGGGACATTGTTCTACGAGCAGTACTTC. Translated: CASSRGTLFYEQYF. The variable domain in full, with the rest retrieved from reference TRBV7-2 and TRBJ2-7, is GAGVSQSPSNKVTEKGKDVELRCDPISGHTALYWYRQSLGQGLEFLIYFQGNSAPDKSGLPSDRFSAERTGGSVSTLTIQRTQQEDSAVYLCASSRGTLFYEQYFGPGTRLTVT.

This clonotype occurred many times. The rearrangement uses TRBV20-1 and TRBJ2-7; D not resolved. The CDR3 contains 14 residues. The V gene lost 2 bases and the J gene lost 2 bases, with 13 bases spanning the gap. The germline CDR1 and CDR2 sequences are DFQATT and SNEGSKA (reference sequence). The CDR3 DNA sequence: TGCAGTGCTAGAAACCCGACGCCTCCCTACGAGCAGTACTTC. It yields the protein CSARNPTPPYEQYF.

This clonotype was picked up one time. Germline and junction disagree at one end, which may indicate a read error. This chain joins TRBV29-1 and TRBJ2-5; the D gene could be TRBD1 or TRBD2 (5 bases each). The germline V gene encodes CDR1 SQVTM and CDR2 ANQGSEA. This CDR3 spans 12 amino acids. Here the CDR3 reads CSVVGAGETRYF. In nucleotides, the CDR3 is TGCAGCGTTGTTGGGGCCGGGGAGACCCGGTACTTC.

This clonotype was seen a few times. The genes are TRBV20-1 and TRBJ2-3; 9 nucleotides match TRBD2. After removal of 1 base from V and 4 bases from J, the junction contained 6 bases not matched to a gene. Germline V gene data show CDR1 as DFQATT and CDR2 as SNEGSKA (reference sequence). This CDR3 has 15 amino acids. Here the CDR3 reads CSARAEAGGSDTQYF. In DNA, the CDR3 is TGCAGTGCTAGAGCAGAAGCGGGAGGTTCAGATACGCAGTATTTT.

V usage is TRBV27 and J usage is TRBJ1-2; D is perhaps TRBD1 (5 bases). V was cut by 2 bases and J by 4 bases, with 11 bases left in between. The germline CDR1 and CDR2 sequences are MNHEY and SMNVEV (reference sequence). This CDR3 contains 14 residues. The CDR3 loop reads CASSLGQRPYGYTF. The CDR3 nucleotides are TGTGCCAGCAGTTTAGGACAACGCCCCTATGGCTACACCTTC.

Comments on this clonotype: It may be a read error: a sequence one base away is much more abundant. This chain links TRBV29-1 with TRBJ2-4, with unresolved D. Per germline, CDR1 SQVTM and CDR2 ANQGSEA. The CDR3 is 14 amino acids. The CDR3 loop reads CSVEDERAKNTQYF. As DNA, the CDR3 is TGCAGCGTTGAAGATGAGAGAGCCAAAAACACTCAGTACTTC.

This sequence joins TRBV5-1 and TRBJ2-5; D is possibly TRBD1 (6 bases). In germline, CDR1 is SGHRS, CDR2 YFSETQ. The CDR3 length is 14 residues. Trimming left V 8 bases short and J 2 bases short, with 16 bases between. The CDR3: CASTQGSGQETQYF. Here the CDR3 DNA reads TGCGCCAGTACCCAGGGGTCAGGGCAAGAGACCCAGTACTTC.

This clonotype has just a few counts. The gene calls are TRBV20-1 and TRBJ1-3, with TRBD1 matching 8 bases. J was trimmed by 4 bases and V by 3 bases; bases with no gene match: 5. Germline CDR1 is DFQATT and CDR2 is SNEGSKA (reference sequence). This CDR3 has 14 residues. CDR3 nucleotides: TGCAGTGCTAGTCAGGGGGCTTACGGAAACACCATATATTTT. It encodes CSASQGAYGNTIYF.

This clonotype was counted between two and nine times. An end of the junction does not agree with germline; a read error may underlie this. This chain connects TRBV6-6 to TRBJ2-4, with 7 bases that match TRBD1. This CDR3 comprises 13 residues. Germline V gene lookup returns CDR1 MNHNY and CDR2 SVGAGI (reference sequence). CDR3 DNA sequence: TGTGCCAGCAGCTACTCGTCCGACAGGGAGCAGTACTTC. Amino acid sequence: CASSYSSDREQYF.

This clonotype appeared many times. An end of the junction does not agree with germline; a read error may underlie this. J is TRBJ1-1 and V is TRBV5-1; D is undetermined. CDR3 size: 14 residues. The germline CDR1 and CDR2 sequences are SGHRS and YFSETQ. The CDR3 protein is CASSLARGNTEAFF. CDR3 bases: TGTGCCAGCAGCTTAGCCCGGGGGAACACTGAAGCTTTCTTT.

This clonotype showed up just a few times. The rearrangement uses TRBV7-2 and TRBJ2-7; 8 bases are a match to TRBD1. The germline V gene encodes CDR1 SGHTA and CDR2 FQGNSA. The V gene end was trimmed by 5 bases and the J gene end by 6 bases; junction bases not matched to a gene: 9. The CDR3 is 14 amino acids. The CDR3 spells CASSQRQGPGEQYF. DNA for the CDR3: TGTGCCAGCAGCCAGCGACAGGGGCCGGGCGAGCAGTACTTC.